This T cell receptor (beta chain) was identified during a study of blood T cell repertoires in COVID-19. About the research overall: T cells, B-cell-depleted T cells, or PBMCs supplied cDNA or gDNA.

CDR1 MNHEY and CDR2 SMNVEV come from the germline V gene (reference sequence). The CDR3 loop spans 16 amino acids. V was pared by 1 base and J by 0 bases, with 13 bases between. Per the original data handling: Estimation of nucleated cell counts relied on the amplification of reference gene primers. Sequencing used immunoSEQ multiplex PCR; TCRdb keeps in-frame clones, though not all of them. Clone size and V and J calls were adopted from that table, with D and trimming inferred from the DNA. The sample includes 130,000 or so clones, roughly 80% seen only once; the top ten take about 12%. The TCR originated in a human donor in a cohort sampled during active COVID-19. The sequenced material came from peripheral blood. J is TRBJ2-7 and V is TRBV27; the D gene is possibly TRBD2 (6 bases). CDR3 residues: CASSLFGSGSSYEQYF. In nucleotides, the CDR3 is TGTGCCAGCAGTTTATTTGGTAGCGGAAGCTCCTACGAGCAGTACTTC.